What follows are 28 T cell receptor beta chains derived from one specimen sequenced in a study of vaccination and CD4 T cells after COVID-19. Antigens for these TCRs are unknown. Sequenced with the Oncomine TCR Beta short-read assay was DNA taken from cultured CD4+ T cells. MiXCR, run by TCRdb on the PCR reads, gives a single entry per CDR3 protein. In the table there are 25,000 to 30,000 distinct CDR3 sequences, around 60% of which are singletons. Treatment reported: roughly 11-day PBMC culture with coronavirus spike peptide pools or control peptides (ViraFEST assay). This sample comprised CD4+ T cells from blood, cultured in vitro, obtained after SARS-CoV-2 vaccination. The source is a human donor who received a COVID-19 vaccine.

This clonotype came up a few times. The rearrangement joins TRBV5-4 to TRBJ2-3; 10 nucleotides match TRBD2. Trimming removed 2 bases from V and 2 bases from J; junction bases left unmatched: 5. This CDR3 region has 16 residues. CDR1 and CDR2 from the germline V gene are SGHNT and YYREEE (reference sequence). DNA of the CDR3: TGTGCCAGCAGCTTAGTAGCGGGGGGTGACACAGATACGCAGTATTTT. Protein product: CASSLVAGGDTDTQYF.

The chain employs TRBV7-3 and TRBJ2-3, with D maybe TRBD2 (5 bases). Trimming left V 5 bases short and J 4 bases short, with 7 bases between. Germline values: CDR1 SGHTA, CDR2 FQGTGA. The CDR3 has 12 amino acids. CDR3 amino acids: CASSRGSDTQYF. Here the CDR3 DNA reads TGTGCCAGCAGCCGGGGATCAGATACGCAGTATTTT.

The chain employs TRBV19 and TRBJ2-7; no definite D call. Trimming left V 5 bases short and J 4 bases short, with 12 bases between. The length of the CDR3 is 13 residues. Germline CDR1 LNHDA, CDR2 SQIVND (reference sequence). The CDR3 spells CASSPAEKYEQYF. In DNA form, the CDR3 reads TGTGCCAGTAGTCCGGCAGAAAAGTACGAGCAGTACTTC.

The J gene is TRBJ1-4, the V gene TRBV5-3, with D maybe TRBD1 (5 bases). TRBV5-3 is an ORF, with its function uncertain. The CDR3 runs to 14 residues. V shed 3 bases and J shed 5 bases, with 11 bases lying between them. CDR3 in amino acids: CARSSQGKNEKLFF. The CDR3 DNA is TGTGCCAGAAGCTCCCAGGGAAAGAATGAAAAACTGTTTTTT.

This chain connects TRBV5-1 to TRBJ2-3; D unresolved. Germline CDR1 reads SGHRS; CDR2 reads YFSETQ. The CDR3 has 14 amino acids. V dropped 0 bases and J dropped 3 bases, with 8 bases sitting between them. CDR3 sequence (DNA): TGCGCCAGCAGCTTGGTCCGGGTTACAGATACGCAGTATTTT. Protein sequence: CASSLVRVTDTQYF.

The DNA for the CDR3 is TGTGCCACCAGCAGAGACCGGACAGGGGGCAGCGAGCAGTACTTC. Residues: CATSRDRTGGSEQYF. The J gene is TRBJ2-7, the V gene TRBV15; TRBD1 matches at 11 bases. Germline V gene data show CDR1 as LNHNV and CDR2 as YYDKDF (reference sequence). J was trimmed by 6 bases and V by 0 bases; bases with no gene match: 4. The CDR3 has 15 amino acids. Full variable domain (missing parts from reference TRBV15 and TRBJ2-7): DAMVIQNPRYQVTQFGKPVTLSCSQTLNHNVMYWYQQKSSQAPKLLFHYYDKDFNNEADTPDNFQSRRPNTSFCFLDIRSPGLGDTAMYLCATSRDRTGGSEQYFGPGTRLTVT.

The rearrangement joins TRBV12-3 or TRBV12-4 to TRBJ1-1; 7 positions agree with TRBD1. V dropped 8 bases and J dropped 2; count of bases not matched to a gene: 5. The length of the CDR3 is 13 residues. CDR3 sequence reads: CASRTGFNTEAFF. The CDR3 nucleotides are TGTGCCAGCCGGACAGGATTTAACACTGAAGCTTTCTTT.

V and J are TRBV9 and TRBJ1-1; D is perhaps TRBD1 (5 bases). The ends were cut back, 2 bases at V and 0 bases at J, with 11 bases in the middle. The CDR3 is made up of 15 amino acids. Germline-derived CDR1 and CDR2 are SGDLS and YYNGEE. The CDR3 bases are TGTGCCAGCAGCGTTACGACAGTCATGAACACTGAAGCTTTCTTT. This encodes CASSVTTVMNTEAFF.

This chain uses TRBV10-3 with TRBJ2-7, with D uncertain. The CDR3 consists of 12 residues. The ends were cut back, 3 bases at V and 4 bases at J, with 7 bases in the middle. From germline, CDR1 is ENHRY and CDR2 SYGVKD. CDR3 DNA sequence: TGTGCCATCAGTGATAGTGGTTACGAGCAGTACTTC. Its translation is CAISDSGYEQYF.

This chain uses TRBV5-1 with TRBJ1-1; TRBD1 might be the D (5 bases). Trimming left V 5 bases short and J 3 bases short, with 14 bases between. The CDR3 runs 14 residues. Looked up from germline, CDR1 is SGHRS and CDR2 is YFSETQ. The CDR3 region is CASSPRGEDTEAFF. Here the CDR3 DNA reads TGCGCCAGCAGTCCACGAGGGGAGGACACTGAAGCTTTCTTT.

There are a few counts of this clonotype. The CDR3 sequence: CASSTRTGPLHSPLHF. For the CDR3, the DNA is TGTGCCAGCAGTACCCGGACAGGGCCCTTACATTCACCCCTCCACTTT. V and J are TRBV12-3 or TRBV12-4 and TRBJ1-6; TRBD1 agrees at 8 bases. After removal of 5 bases from V and 8 bases from J, the junction contained 11 bases not matched to a gene. CDR3 length: 16 amino acids.

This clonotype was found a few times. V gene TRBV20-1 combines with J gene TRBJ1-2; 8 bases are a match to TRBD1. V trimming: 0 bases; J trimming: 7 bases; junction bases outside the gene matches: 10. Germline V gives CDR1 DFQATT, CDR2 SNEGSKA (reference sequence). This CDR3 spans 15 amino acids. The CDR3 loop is CSARDPGRGQSGYTF. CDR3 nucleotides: TGCAGTGCTAGAGATCCCGGCAGGGGGCAGAGTGGCTACACCTTC.

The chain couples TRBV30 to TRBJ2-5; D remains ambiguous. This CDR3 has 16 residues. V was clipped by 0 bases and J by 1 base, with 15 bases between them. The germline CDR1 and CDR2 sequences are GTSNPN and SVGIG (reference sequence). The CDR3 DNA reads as TGTGCCTGGAGTGTAAAAAGTTGGAAGTCCCAAGAGACCCAGTACTTC. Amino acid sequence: CAWSVKSWKSQETQYF.

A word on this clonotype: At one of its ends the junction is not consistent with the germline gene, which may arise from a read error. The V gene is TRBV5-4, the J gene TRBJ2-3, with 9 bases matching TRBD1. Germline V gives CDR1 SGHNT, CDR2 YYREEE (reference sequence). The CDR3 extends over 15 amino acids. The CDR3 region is CASNLGTGRTDTQYF. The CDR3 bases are TGTGCCAGCAACTTGGGGACAGGGAGGACAGATACGCAGTATTTT.

The chain's CDR3 is CASSEINSPLHF. DNA for the CDR3: TGCGCCAGCAGTGAAATTAATTCACCCCTCCACTTT. The rearrangement uses TRBV10-1 and TRBJ1-6; D is undetermined. The CDR3 spans 12 residues. CDR1 and CDR2 from the germline V gene are WNHNN and SYGVQD (reference sequence). Trimming cost V 3 bases and J 6 bases, with 3 bases left between them.

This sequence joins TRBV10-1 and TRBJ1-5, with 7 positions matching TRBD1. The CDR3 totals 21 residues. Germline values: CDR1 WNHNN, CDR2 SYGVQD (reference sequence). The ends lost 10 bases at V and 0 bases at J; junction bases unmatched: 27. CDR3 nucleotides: TGCGCCATCCGGACAGGTAGGGGCGTACGGCCCTCCCGCTTTAGCAATCAGCCCCAGCATTTT. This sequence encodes CAIRTGRGVRPSRFSNQPQHF.

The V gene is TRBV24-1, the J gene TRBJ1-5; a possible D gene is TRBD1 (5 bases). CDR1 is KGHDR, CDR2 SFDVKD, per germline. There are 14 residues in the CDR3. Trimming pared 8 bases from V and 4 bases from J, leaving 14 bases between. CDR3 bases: TGTGCCACCATGGGTGATGGGGGAAATCAGCCCCAGCATTTT. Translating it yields CATMGDGGNQPQHF.

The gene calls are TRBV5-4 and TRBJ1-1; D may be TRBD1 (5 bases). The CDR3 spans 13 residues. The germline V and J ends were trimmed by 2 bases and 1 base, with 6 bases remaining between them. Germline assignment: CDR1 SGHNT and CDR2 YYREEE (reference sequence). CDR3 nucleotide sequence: TGTGCCAGCAGCTTTGGACAGAACACTGAAGCTTTCTTT. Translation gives CASSFGQNTEAFF.

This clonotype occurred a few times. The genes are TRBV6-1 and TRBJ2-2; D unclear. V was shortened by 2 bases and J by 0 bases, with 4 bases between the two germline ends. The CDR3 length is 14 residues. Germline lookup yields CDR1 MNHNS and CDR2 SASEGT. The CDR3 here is CASSERSNTGELFF. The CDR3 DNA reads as TGTGCCAGCAGTGAAAGATCGAACACCGGGGAGCTGTTTTTT.

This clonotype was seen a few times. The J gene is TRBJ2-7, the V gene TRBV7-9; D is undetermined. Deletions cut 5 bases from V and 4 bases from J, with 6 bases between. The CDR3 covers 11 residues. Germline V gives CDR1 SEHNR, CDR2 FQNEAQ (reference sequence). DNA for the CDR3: TGTGCCAGCAGCCCGCTGTACGAGCAGTACTTC. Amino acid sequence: CASSPLYEQYF.

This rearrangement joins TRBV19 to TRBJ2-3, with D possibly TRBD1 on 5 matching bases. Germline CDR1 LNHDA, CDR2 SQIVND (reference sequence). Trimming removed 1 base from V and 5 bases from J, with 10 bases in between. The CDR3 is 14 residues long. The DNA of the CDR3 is TGTGCCAGTAGTATAGTGGGGCGTGAAGATACGCAGTATTTT. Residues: CASSIVGREDTQYF. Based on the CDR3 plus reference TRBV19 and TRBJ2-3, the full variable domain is DGGITQSPKYLFRKEGQNVTLSCEQNLNHDAMYWYRQDPGQGLRLIYYSQIVNDFQKGDIAEGYSVSREKKESFPLTVTSAQKNPTAFYLCASSIVGREDTQYFGPGTRLTVL.

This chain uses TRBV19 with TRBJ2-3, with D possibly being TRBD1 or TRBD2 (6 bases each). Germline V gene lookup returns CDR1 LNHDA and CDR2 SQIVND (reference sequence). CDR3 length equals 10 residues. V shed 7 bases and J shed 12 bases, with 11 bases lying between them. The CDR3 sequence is CASKGGIQYF. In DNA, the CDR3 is TGTGCCAGTAAGGGGGGAATCCAGTATTTT.

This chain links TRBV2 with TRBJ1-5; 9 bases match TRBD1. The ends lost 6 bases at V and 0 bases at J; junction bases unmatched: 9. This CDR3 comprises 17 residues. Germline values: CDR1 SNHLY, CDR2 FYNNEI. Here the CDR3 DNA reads TGTGCCAGCAGCCGGGACAGGGCCCCTAATAGCAATCAGCCCCAGCATTTT. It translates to CASSRDRAPNSNQPQHF.

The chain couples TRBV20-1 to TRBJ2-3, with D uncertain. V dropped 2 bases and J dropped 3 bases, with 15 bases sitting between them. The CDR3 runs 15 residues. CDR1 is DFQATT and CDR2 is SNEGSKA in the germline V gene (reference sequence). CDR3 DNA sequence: TGCAGTGCTAGAAAGGCGCGGCCTGTGACAGATACGCAGTATTTT. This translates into CSARKARPVTDTQYF.

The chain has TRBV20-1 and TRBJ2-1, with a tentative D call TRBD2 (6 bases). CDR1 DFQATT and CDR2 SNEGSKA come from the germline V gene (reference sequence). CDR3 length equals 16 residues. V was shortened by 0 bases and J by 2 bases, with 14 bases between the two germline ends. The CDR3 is CSARDYRDLPYNEQFF. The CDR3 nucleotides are TGCAGTGCTAGAGATTACCGGGACTTACCCTACAATGAGCAGTTCTTC.

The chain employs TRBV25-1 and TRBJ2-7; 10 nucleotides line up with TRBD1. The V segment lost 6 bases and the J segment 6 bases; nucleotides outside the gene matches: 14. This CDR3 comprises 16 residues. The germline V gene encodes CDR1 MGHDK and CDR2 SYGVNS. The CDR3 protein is CASSGGGTGEGGEQYF. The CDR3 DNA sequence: TGTGCCAGCAGCGGAGGGGGGACAGGGGAGGGTGGCGAGCAGTACTTC.

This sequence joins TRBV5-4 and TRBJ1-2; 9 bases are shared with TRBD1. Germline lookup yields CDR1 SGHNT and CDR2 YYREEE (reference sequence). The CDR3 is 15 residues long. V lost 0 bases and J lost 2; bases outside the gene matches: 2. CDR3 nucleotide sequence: TGTGCCAGCAGCTTGGTTGGGACAGGGAACTATGGCTACACCTTC. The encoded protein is CASSLVGTGNYGYTF.

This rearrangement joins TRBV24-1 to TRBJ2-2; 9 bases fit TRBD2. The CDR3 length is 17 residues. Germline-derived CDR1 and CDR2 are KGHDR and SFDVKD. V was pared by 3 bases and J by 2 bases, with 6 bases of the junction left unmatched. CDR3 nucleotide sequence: TGTGCCACCAGTGATCAGTTTAGCGGGGGAAACACCGGGGAGCTGTTTTTT. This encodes CATSDQFSGGNTGELFF.